This TCR beta chain was sequenced during a study of CD8+ T cells in alopecia areata. Study as a whole: The share of scalp area affected provided the severity score for treated patients.

Germline CDR1 and CDR2: MGHRA and YSYEKL. V lost 0 bases and J 4 bases, leaving 13 bases between the germline ends. The CDR3 extends over 16 amino acids. Treatment reported: oral pan-JAK inhibitor, 5-10 mg twice daily. Sequencing used cDNA as its template, made by extracting RNA and reverse transcribing it. The assay was immunoSEQ multiplex PCR, and TCRdb's table has in-frame clones only and misses some. The profile covers 150,000 to 200,000 clones, with more than 55% appearing a single time and 1.3% taken by the ten largest. The TCR comes from a human donor with alopecia areata. This rearrangement joins TRBV4-1 to TRBJ1-5; D may be TRBD1 (6 bases). This specimen consisted of CD4+ T cells sorted from blood, obtained at roughly week 49, from a patient treated with tofacitinib. In DNA, the CDR3 is TGCGCCAGCAGCCAAGATATGACAGGCCTGAATCAGCCCCAGCATTTT. As protein: CASSQDMTGLNQPQHF.